The sample holds one count of the clone carrying this TCR beta chain. Its matching antigen is unknown. Primers for the PCR totalled 60 Vbeta and 13 Jbeta. Sequencing used immunoSEQ multiplex PCR; TCRdb keeps in-frame clones, though not all of them. The profile covers about 190,000 clones, with 85% appearing a single time and 1% taken by the ten largest. The entry originates in a study of cytomegalovirus exposure and HLA in healthy donors. Study-wide findings and caveats: The analysis excluded some indistinguishable V segments, including TRBV6-2 and TRBV6-3.

Germline CDR1 and CDR2: GTSNPN and SVGIG (reference sequence). V lost 6 bases and J lost 7, with 18 bases in between. The CDR3 runs 13 residues. The sequenced material came from PBMCs. The chain recombines TRBV30 with TRBJ1-2; no firm D call. This clonotype originated in a boy aged 2 to 10 in good health and CMV-seronegative. CDR3: CACWTPGSPGYTF. CDR3 nucleotide sequence: TGTGCCTGTTGGACGCCGGGGTCCCCTGGCTACACCTTC.